This TCR beta chain was observed in a study of blood T cell repertoires in COVID-19. Overall study: T cells, B-cell-depleted T cells, or PBMCs provided the cDNA or gDNA that served as material.

With 3 bases clipped from V and 4 bases from J, the junction kept 10 bases outside the gene matches. Per germline, CDR1 SGHTS and CDR2 YDEGEE. This CDR3 region has 16 residues. Recovery among Cohort 3 donors was established by two negative PCRs, clearance, or symptom resolution. The data were produced by immunoSEQ multiplex PCR, yet TCRdb's version contains in-frame clones alone and is incomplete. This sample has under 300,000 clones; approximately 91% occur once, and the top ten carry less than 2%. This clonotype was obtained from a woman aged 40 to 50 who had recovered from COVID-19. The specimen was PBMCs or T cells enriched from blood (not recorded which). This sequence joins TRBV5-8 and TRBJ1-5; 7 bases align to TRBD1. The chain's CDR3 is CASSWGDRARNQPQHF. CDR3 sequence (DNA): TGTGCCAGCAGCTGGGGTGACAGGGCGAGGAATCAGCCCCAGCATTTT. Complete variable domain (other parts from reference TRBV5-8 and TRBJ1-5): EAGVTQSPTHLIKTRGQQATLRCSPISGHTSVYWYQQALGLGLQFLLWYDEGEERNRGNFPPRFSGRQFPNYSSELNVNALELEDSALYLCASSWGDRARNQPQHFGDGTRLSIL.